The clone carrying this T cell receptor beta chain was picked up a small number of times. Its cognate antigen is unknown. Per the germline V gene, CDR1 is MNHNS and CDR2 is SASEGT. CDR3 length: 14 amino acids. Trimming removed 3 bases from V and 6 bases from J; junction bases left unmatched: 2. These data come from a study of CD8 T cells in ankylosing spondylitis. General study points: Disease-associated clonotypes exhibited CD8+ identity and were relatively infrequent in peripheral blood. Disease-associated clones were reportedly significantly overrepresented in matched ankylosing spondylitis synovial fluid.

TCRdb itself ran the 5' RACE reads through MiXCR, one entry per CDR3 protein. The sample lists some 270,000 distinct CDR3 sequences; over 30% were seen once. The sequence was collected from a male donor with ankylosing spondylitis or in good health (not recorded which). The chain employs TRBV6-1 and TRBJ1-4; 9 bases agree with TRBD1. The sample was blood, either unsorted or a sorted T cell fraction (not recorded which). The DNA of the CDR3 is TGTGCCAGCAGTGAGTGGACAGGGGATGAAAAACTGTTTTTT. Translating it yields CASSEWTGDEKLFF.